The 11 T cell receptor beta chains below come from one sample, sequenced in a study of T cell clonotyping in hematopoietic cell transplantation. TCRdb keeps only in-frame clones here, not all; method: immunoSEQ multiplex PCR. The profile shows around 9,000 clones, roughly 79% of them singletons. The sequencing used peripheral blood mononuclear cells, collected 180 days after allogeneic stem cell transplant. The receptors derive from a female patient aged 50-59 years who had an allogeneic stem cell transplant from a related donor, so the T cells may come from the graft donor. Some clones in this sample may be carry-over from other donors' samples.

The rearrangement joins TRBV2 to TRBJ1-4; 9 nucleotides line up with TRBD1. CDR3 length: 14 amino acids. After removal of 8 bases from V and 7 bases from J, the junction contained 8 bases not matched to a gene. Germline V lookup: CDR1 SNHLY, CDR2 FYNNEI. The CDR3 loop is CASRGTGRIEKLFF. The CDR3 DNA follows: TGTGCCAGCCGGGGGACAGGGAGGATTGAAAAACTGTTTTTT.

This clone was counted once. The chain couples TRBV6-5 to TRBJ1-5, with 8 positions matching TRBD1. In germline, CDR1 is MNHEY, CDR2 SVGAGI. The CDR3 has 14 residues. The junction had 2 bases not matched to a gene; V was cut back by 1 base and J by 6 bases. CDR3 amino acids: CASSYYTGGQPQHF. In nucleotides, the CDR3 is TGTGCCAGCAGTTACTACACAGGGGGTCAGCCCCAGCATTTT.

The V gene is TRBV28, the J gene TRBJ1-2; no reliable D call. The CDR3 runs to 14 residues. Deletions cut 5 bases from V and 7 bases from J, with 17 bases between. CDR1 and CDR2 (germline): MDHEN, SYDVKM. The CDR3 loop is CASSELGSVFGYTF. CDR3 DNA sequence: TGTGCCAGCAGTGAGCTCGGGTCGGTATTTGGCTACACCTTC.

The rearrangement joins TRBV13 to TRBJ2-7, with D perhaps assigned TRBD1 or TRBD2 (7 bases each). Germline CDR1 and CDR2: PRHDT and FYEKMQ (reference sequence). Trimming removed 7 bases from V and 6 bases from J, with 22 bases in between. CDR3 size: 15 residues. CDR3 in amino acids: CASTPRGGPGFEQYF. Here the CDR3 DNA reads TGTGCCAGCACCCCCAGGGGGGGCCCCGGGTTCGAGCAGTACTTC.

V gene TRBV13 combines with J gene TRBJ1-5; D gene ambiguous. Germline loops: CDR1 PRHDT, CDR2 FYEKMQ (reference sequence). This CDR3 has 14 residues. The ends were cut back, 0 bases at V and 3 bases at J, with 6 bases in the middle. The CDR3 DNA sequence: TGTGCCAGCAGCTTAGGGGGTCACAATCAGCCCCAGCATTTT. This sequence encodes CASSLGGHNQPQHF.

This CDR3 is CASSPGGGLSYEQYF. The CDR3 DNA reads as TGTGCCAGCAGTCCTGGAGGGGGACTCTCCTACGAGCAGTACTTC. The gene calls are TRBV7-2 and TRBJ2-7; D possibly matches TRBD1 or TRBD2 (6 bases each). This CDR3 comprises 15 residues. Germline CDR1 reads SGHTA; CDR2 reads FQGNSA. V gave up 6 bases and J gave up 0 bases, with 15 bases separating them. The whole variable domain, remainder taken from reference TRBV7-2 and TRBJ2-7, is GAGVSQSPSNKVTEKGKDVELRCDPISGHTALYWYRQSLGQGLEFLIYFQGNSAPDKSGLPSDRFSAERTGGSVSTLTIQRTQQEDSAVYLCASSPGGGLSYEQYFGPGTRLTVT.

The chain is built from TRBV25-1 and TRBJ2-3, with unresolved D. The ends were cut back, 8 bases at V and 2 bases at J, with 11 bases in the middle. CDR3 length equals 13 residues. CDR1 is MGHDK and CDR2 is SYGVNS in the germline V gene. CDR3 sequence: CASSSDATDTQYF. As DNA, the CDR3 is TGTGCCAGCTCGTCAGACGCCACAGATACGCAGTATTTT.

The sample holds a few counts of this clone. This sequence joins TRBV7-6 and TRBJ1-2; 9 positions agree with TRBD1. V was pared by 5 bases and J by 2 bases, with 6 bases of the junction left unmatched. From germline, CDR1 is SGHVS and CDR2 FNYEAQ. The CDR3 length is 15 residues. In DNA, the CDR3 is TGTGCCAGCAGCAGTCCCGGGACAGGGAACTATGGCTACACCTTC. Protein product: CASSSPGTGNYGYTF.

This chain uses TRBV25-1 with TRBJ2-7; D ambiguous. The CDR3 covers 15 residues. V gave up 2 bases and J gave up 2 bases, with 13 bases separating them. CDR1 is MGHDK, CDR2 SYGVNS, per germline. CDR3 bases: TGTGCCAGCAGTGAAGGGCCAGATTGGACCTACGAGCAGTACTTC. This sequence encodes CASSEGPDWTYEQYF.

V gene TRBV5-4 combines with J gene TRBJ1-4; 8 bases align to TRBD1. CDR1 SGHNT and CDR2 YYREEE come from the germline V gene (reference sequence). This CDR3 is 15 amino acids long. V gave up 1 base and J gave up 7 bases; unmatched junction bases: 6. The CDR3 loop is CASSLTQGAREKLFF. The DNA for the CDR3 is TGTGCCAGCAGCTTGACGCAGGGGGCGCGTGAAAAACTGTTTTTT.

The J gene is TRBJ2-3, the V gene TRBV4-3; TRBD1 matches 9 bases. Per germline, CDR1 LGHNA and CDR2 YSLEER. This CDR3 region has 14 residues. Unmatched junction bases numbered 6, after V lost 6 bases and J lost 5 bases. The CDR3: CASRRMGQGDTQYF. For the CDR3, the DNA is TGCGCCAGCAGGAGGATGGGACAGGGAGATACGCAGTATTTT.